The present entry profiles one T cell receptor beta chain with its context. The data derive from a study of blood T cell repertoires in COVID-19. Study-wide background: COVID-19 samples, acute and convalescent, were from the United States, Italy and Spain. T cells, B-cell-depleted T cells, or PBMCs provided the cDNA or gDNA that served as material.

The data were produced by immunoSEQ multiplex PCR, yet TCRdb's version contains in-frame clones alone and is incomplete. The table shows hundreds of thousands of clones, with 85% to 90% occurring only once. This CDR3 is 13 amino acids long. Germline lookup yields CDR1 MNHEY and CDR2 SMNVEV (reference sequence). V lost 9 bases and J 5 bases, leaving 16 bases between the germline ends. The clonotype was recovered from a woman between 40 and 50 years old who had recovered from COVID-19. This rearrangement joins TRBV27 to TRBJ2-5, with D maybe TRBD1 (6 bases). The sequencing input was peripheral blood. The chain's CDR3 is CASSKGGFETQYF. The CDR3 bases are TGTGCCAGTTCTAAAGGGGGATTTGAGACCCAGTACTTC.